The sequence of this T cell receptor beta chain was determined in a study of shared clonotypes between healthy human individuals. Study findings and constraints: All-four-donor shared clonotypes had higher generation probabilities than non-shared clonotypes did. Although depth was large, rarefaction showed that sequencing of the sorted subsets was incomplete.

A word on this clone: No antigen is known for it.

CDR1 and CDR2 (germline): SGHAT, FQNNGV. There are 15 residues in the CDR3. After removal of 5 bases from V and 6 bases from J, the junction contained 6 bases not matched to a gene. A deep-level run was used for the assay. Sequencing was performed with immunoSEQ multiplex PCR; in TCRdb, only in-frame clones are kept and a portion is missing. The table lists about a million clones, about three quarters of them singletons. The chain joins TRBV11-2 to TRBJ2-3, with 12 bases lining up with TRBD1. The sequenced sample consisted of memory CD4+ T cells sorted from blood. Subset reported: CD45RA-negative fraction. The sequence was obtained from a young man in good health. The CDR3 region has the DNA TGTGCCAGCAGCCCCCAGGGACAGGGGGCGGATACGCAGTATTTT. It specifies CASSPQGQGADTQYF.